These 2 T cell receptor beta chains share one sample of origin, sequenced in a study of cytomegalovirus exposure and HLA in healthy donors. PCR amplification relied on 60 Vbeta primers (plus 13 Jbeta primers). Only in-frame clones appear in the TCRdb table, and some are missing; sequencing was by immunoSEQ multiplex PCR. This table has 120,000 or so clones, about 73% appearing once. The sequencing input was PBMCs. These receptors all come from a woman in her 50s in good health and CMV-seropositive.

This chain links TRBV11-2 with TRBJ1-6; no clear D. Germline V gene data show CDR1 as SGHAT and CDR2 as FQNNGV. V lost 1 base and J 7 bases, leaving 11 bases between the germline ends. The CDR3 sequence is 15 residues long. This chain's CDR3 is CASSLGRRFNSPLHF. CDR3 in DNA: TGTGCCAGCAGCTTAGGGCGGAGGTTCAATTCACCCCTCCACTTT.

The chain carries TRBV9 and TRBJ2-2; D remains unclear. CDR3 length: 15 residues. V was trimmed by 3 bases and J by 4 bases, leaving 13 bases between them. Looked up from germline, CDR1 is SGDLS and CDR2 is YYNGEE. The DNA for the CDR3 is TGTGCCAGCAGCGCAGGTTCCGTAGTCACCGGGGAGCTGTTTTTT. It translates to CASSAGSVVTGELFF. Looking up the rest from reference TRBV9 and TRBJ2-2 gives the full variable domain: DSGVTQTPKHLITATGQRVTLRCSPRSGDLSVYWYQQSLDQGLQFLIQYYNGEERAKGNILERFSAQQFPDLHSELNLSSLELGDSALYFCASSAGSVVTGELFFGEGSRLTVL.